This entry describes one T cell receptor (beta chain). Sequencing used immunoSEQ multiplex PCR; TCRdb keeps in-frame clones, though not all of them. The sample includes 200,000 to 250,000 clones, 82% of them seen just once. This sample stems from a study of blood T cell repertoires in COVID-19. The CDR3 spans 13 residues. CDR1 ENHRY and CDR2 SYGVKD come from the germline V gene. The junction had 7 bases not matched to a gene; V was cut back by 10 bases and J by 3 bases. This sequence originates from a woman older than 75 with acute or convalescent COVID-19. This rearrangement joins TRBV10-3 to TRBJ2-7; 9 nucleotides align to TRBD1. The sequencing input was peripheral blood. The CDR3 DNA reads as TGTGCCACAGGGACAGGGTTTTTCTACGAGCAGTACTTC. Translated, it gives CATGTGFFYEQYF.